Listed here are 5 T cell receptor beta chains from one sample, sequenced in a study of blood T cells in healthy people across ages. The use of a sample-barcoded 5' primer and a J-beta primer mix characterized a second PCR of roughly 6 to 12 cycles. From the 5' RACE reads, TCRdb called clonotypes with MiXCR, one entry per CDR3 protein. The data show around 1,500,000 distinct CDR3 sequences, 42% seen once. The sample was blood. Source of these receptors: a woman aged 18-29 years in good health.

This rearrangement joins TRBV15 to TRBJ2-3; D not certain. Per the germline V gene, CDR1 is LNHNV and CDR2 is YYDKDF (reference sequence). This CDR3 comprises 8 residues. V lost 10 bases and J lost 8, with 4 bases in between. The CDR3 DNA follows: TGTGCCATCTTTACGCAGTATTTT. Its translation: CAIFTQYF. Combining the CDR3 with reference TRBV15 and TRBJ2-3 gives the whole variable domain DAMVIQNPRYQVTQFGKPVTLSCSQTLNHNVMYWYQQKSSQAPKLLFHYYDKDFNNEADTPDNFQSRRPNTSFCFLDIRSPGLGDTAMYLCAIFTQYFGPGTRLTVL.

The CDR3 loop is CASRAAPGNTEAFF. The CDR3, as DNA: TGTGCCAGCAGGGCGGCCCCGGGGAACACTGAAGCTTTCTTT. The V call is TRBV6-6, the J call TRBJ1-1; no clear D gene. Germline CDR1 reads MNHNY; CDR2 reads SVGAGI (reference sequence). CDR3 length equals 14 residues. V lost 6 bases and J 1 base, leaving 12 bases between the germline ends.

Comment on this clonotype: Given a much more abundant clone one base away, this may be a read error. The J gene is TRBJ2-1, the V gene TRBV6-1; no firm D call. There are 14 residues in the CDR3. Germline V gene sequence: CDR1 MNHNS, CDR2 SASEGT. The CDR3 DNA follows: TGTGCCAGCAAGGTTCTAAGCTCCCACAATGAGCAGTTCTTC. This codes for CASKVLSSHNEQFF.

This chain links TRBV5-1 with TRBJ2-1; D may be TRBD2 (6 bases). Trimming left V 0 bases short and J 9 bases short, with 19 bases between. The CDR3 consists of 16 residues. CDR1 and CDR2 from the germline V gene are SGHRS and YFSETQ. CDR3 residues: CASSLDTSRGGVEQFF. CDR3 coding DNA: TGCGCCAGCAGCTTGGATACTAGCCGGGGTGGGGTTGAGCAGTTCTTC. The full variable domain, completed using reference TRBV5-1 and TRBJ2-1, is KAGVTQTPRYLIKTRGQQVTLSCSPISGHRSVSWYQQTPGQGLQFLFEYFSETQRNKGNFPGRFSGRQFSNSRSEMNVSTLELGDSALYLCASSLDTSRGGVEQFFGPGTRLTVL.

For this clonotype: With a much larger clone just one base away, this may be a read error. The CDR3 DNA is TGCAGTGCTAGACAGCTAAATAGCGGATCCTACAATGAGCAGTACTTC. Encoded protein: CSARQLNSGSYNEQYF. The chain joins TRBV20-1 to TRBJ2-1; D might be TRBD2 (6 bases). The tail of the sequence fits TRBJ2-7 better, so the J call may be wrong. The germline V gene has CDR1 DFQATT and CDR2 SNEGSKA (reference sequence). The CDR3 contains 16 residues.